The 9 T cell receptor beta chains presented below share a single source sample, sequenced in a study of cytotoxic CD8 clonotypes in ibrutinib-treated CLL. Measured with immunoSEQ multiplex PCR; TCRdb has only the in-frame clones, and not every one. The repertoire has around 130,000 clones, roughly 80% of them found once; the top ten carry 2.5% to 3.5%. This specimen consisted of PBMCs, obtained after 24 months of ibrutinib treatment. The receptors come from a human donor with chronic lymphocytic leukemia.

Only a few counts were recorded for this clone. The chain has TRBV28 and TRBJ1-5; 8 bases are a match to TRBD1. The germline gives CDR1 MDHEN, CDR2 SYDVKM. This CDR3 region has 15 residues. Trimming cost V 7 bases and J 2 bases; bases outside gene matches: 7. CDR3 nucleotides: TGTGCCAGCACCACAGCACAGGGGGGCAATCAGCCCCAGCATTTT. This sequence encodes CASTTAQGGNQPQHF.

The chain couples TRBV5-1 to TRBJ1-1; TRBD1 matches 9 bases. Germline values: CDR1 SGHRS, CDR2 YFSETQ. Unmatched junction bases numbered 4, after V lost 1 base and J lost 3 bases. The CDR3 is 15 amino acids. CDR3 sequence reads: CASSLTGGVDTEAFF. In DNA, the CDR3 is TGCGCCAGCAGCTTGACAGGGGGCGTTGACACTGAAGCTTTCTTT.

CDR3 in DNA: TGCAGCGTGATCACCGGGATCTATATCCAAGAGACCCAGTACTTC. This gives the protein CSVITGIYIQETQYF. The gene calls are TRBV29-1 and TRBJ2-5; D is possibly TRBD2 (5 bases). Trimming removed 6 bases from V and 1 base from J, with 18 bases in between. The CDR3 sequence is 15 residues long. Per the germline V gene, CDR1 is SQVTM and CDR2 is ANQGSEA. Drawing the rest from reference TRBV29-1 and TRBJ2-5, the complete variable domain is SAVISQKPSRDICQRGTSLTIQCQVDSQVTMMFWYRQQPGQSLTLIATANQGSEATYESGFVIDKFPISRPNLTFSTLTVSNMSPEDSSIYLCSVITGIYIQETQYFGPGTRLLVL.

The CDR3 DNA is TGTGCCAGTAGTACCTGGACAGGGGGGAAAAATGAAAAACTGTTTTTT. The encoded protein is CASSTWTGGKNEKLFF. The J gene is TRBJ1-4, the V gene TRBV19, with TRBD1 identical over 10 bases. Germline CDR1 is LNHDA and CDR2 is SQIVND (reference sequence). V trimming: 4 bases; J trimming: 5 bases; junction bases outside the gene matches: 7. The CDR3 loop spans 16 amino acids.

The CDR3 reads CASSLGDRVPGGYTF. The CDR3 nucleotides read TGTGCCAGCAGCTTAGGGGACAGGGTTCCTGGAGGCTACACCTTC. The chain carries TRBV7-6 and TRBJ1-2, with 9 bases identical to TRBD1. The CDR3 covers 15 residues. V shed 1 base and J 8 bases; nucleotides not matched to a gene: 8. Germline values: CDR1 SGHVS, CDR2 FNYEAQ.

The chain employs TRBV28 and TRBJ1-6; 8 bases agree with TRBD1. J gave up 10 bases and V 6 bases, and 14 bases lay outside the gene matches. Germline CDR1 reads MDHEN; CDR2 reads SYDVKM. CDR3 length equals 16 residues. DNA for the CDR3: TGTGCCAGCAGCCCCCCAGGGGGCATTAGAGGCTCACCCCTCCACTTT. Translation gives CASSPPGGIRGSPLHF.

The rearrangement links TRBV11-3 to TRBJ1-2; no clear D. The length of the CDR3 is 16 residues. The germline CDR1 and CDR2 sequences are SGHNT and YENEEA. Trimming pared 0 bases from V and 3 bases from J, leaving 14 bases between. CDR3: CASSLERRWRDYGYTF. The CDR3 nucleotides are TGTGCCAGCAGCTTAGAGCGGCGATGGCGTGACTATGGCTACACCTTC.

The chain uses TRBV7-9 and TRBJ2-4, with 7 nucleotides matching TRBD1. Per the germline V gene, CDR1 is SEHNR and CDR2 is FQNEAQ (reference sequence). The ends lost 6 bases at V and 0 bases at J; junction bases unmatched: 8. The CDR3 is 16 amino acids. For the CDR3, the DNA is TGTGCCAGCAGACCTACAGGGGACCTAGCCAAAAACATTCAGTACTTC. Translation gives CASRPTGDLAKNIQYF.

The chain combines TRBV21-1 with TRBJ2-1; TRBD2, the table's D call, lacks a check against the DNA. TRBV21-1 is shown as a pseudogene. The CDR3 has 15 residues. The CDR3: CASSRRRLAGGEQFF. The CDR3 DNA reads as TGTGCCAGCAGCCGCAGACGACTAGCGGGGGGTGAGCAGTTCTTC.